The present T cell receptor beta chain was sequenced within a study of beta chain features in type 1 diabetes. Points from the study as a whole: Fewer junction insertions and more nucleotide deletions appeared in type 1 diabetes patients.

In this sample, this clone turned up a few times. The antigen remains unidentified. A CD45RO/CCR7/CD25/CD127/CD95/CD27 panel sorted naive, central memory, regulatory and stem cell-like memory CD4+ cells. Trimming removed 7 bases from V and 1 base from J, with 17 bases in between. Per germline, CDR1 SGHRS and CDR2 YFSETQ. There are 15 residues in the CDR3. Sequenced material consisted of expressed TCRB transcripts (all of the isolated RNA was reverse transcribed). TCRdb's table, derived via immunoSEQ multiplex PCR, lists solely in-frame clones and lacks some. The sample comprises approximately 250,000 clones, 11% to 15% of which are singletons, and around 0.026% rests with the top ten.

Sequenced: naive CD4+ T cells from blood. The chain has TRBV5-1 and TRBJ1-1; TRBD1 is a possible D gene (5 bases). This receptor was identified in a woman between 40 and 50 years old in good health. The CDR3, as DNA: TGCGCCAGCGGACGGGCAGGGCGACCGAACACTGAAGCTTTCTTT. It translates to CASGRAGRPNTEAFF.